This T cell receptor beta chain was observed in a study of radiation and T cells in renal cell carcinoma. The time point here: baseline pretreatment blood. Treatment of the sample: 15 Gy SBRT to primary tumor, nephrectomy 4 weeks later. The data were produced by immunoSEQ multiplex PCR, yet TCRdb's version contains in-frame clones alone and is incomplete. The sample holds approximately 63,000 clones, 60% to 85% seen once. Germline assignment: CDR1 MNHNS and CDR2 SASEGT. This CDR3 is 12 amino acids long. Concerning this clone itself: At one end the junction does not follow the germline gene, possibly because of a read error.

This clonotype originated in a man aged 55 to 70 with renal cell carcinoma. The sequenced sample was blood, obtained from a patient whose treatment included radiotherapy and nephrectomy. The V and J genes are TRBV6-1 and TRBJ2-7; 7 bases are a match to TRBD1. The CDR3 sequence is CASREDRDEQYF. As DNA, the CDR3 is TGTGCCAGCAGGGAAGACAGGGACGAGCAGTACTTC.